This T cell receptor (beta chain) comes out of a study of T cell responses to AZD1222 COVID-19 vaccine. Comment on this clone: Its antigen is not identified.

Clones were read by immunoSEQ multiplex PCR, and TCRdb kept only the in-frame ones, dropping some. The sample consists of fewer than 30,000 clones, roughly 78% of them appearing once. CDR3 size: 13 residues. Between the trimmed V and J ends, which lost 1 base and 4 bases, there was a span of 4 bases. CDR1 is LNHNV and CDR2 is YYDKDF in the germline V gene (reference sequence). Study findings and constraints: Regions 160-218 and 743-854 held dominance among vaccine-associated CD4 TCRs, which spanned spike. Repertoire sampling occurred only after the peak T cell response. Just a handful of AZD1222 recipients were seropositive at baseline. The reported proportion of spike-specific TCRs targeting unmutated variant regions was nearly half.

The TCR comes from an adult in good health. V gene TRBV15 combines with J gene TRBJ2-2; the D is unclear. Sequenced material: peripheral blood, taken on day 0 of AZD1222 vaccination. The CDR3 loop is CATSRAATGELFF. In DNA, the CDR3 is TGTGCCACCAGCAGAGCCGCCACCGGGGAGCTGTTTTTT.